This TCR beta chain stems from a study of blood T cell repertoires in COVID-19. Only in-frame clones appear in the TCRdb table, and some are missing; sequencing was by immunoSEQ multiplex PCR. The sample contains roughly 130,000 clones, roughly 84% of which appear only once. The germline gives CDR1 SGHNT, CDR2 YENEEA. The CDR3 has 13 residues. J gave up 11 bases and V 0 bases, and 4 bases lay outside the gene matches. Sequencing input: PBMCs or T cells enriched from blood (not recorded which). The receptor was derived from a man aged 40-49 years with acute COVID-19. The chain couples TRBV11-3 to TRBJ2-1; 7 bases are shared with TRBD2. The CDR3 is CASSLEAGTKQFF. The CDR3 DNA reads as TGTGCCAGCAGCTTAGAGGCAGGGACTAAGCAGTTCTTC.